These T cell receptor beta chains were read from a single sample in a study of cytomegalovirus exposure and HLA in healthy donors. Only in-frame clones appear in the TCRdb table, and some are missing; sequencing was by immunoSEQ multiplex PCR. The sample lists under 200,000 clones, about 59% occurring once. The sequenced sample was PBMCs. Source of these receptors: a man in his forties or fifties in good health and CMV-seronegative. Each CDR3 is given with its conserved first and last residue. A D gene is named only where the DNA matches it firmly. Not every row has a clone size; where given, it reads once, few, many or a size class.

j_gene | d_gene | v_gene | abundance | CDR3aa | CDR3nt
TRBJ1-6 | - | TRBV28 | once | CASSLVDPGNSPLHF | TGTGCCAGCAGTTTAGTGGATCCGGGTAATTCACCCCTCCACTTT
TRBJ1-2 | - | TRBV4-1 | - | CASSQGPGAYGYTF | TGCGCCAGCAGCCAAGGACCAGGGGCCTATGGCTACACCTTC
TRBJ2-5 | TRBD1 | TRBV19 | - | CASSPQQGAVETQYF | TGTGCCAGTAGTCCTCAACAGGGGGCGGTGGAGACCCAGTACTTC
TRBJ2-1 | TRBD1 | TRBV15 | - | CATSLSRGIYEDEQFF | TGTGCCACCAGTCTGAGCAGGGGGATTTATGAGGATGAGCAGTTCTTC
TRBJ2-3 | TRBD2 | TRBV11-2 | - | CASSLRGGLSADTQYF | TGTGCCAGCAGCTTACGGGGGGGCCTGTCCGCCGATACGCAGTATTTT
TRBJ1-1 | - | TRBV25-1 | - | CASSESGENTEAFF | TGTGCCAGCAGTGAAAGTGGAGAAAACACTGAAGCTTTCTTT
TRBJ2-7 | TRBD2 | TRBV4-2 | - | CASSPSSGGAYEQYF | TGTGCCAGCAGCCCTTCTAGCGGGGGGGCCTACGAGCAGTACTTC
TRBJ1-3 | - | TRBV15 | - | CATSIQGGVGNTIYF | TGTGCCACCAGCATTCAAGGAGGGGTTGGAAACACCATATATTTT
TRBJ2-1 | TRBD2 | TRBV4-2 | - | CASSQEGTRTHEQFF | TGTGCCAGCAGCCAAGAGGGGACTAGGACCCATGAGCAGTTCTTC
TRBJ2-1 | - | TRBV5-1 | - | CASSLLGPPTMGEQFF | TGCGCCAGCAGCTTGCTTGGGCCTCCAACAATGGGTGAGCAGTTCTTC
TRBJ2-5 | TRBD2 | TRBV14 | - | CASSQDRRASGRLLQETQYF | TGTGCCAGCAGCCAAGATAGGAGGGCTAGCGGGAGGCTCCTCCAAGAGACCCAGTACTTC
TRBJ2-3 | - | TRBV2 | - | CASSPYLRTDTQYF | TGTGCCAGCAGTCCGTATCTTCGCACAGATACGCAGTATTTT
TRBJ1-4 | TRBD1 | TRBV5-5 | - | CASSLRTGGQEKLFF | TGTGCCAGCAGCTTAAGGACAGGGGGCCAGGAAAAACTGTTTTTT
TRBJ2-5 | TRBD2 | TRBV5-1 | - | CASSQSGGRGETQYF | TGCGCCAGCAGCCAGAGCGGGGGGCGCGGAGAGACCCAGTACTTC
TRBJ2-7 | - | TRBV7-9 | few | CASSLEGGLPYEQYF | TGTGCCAGCAGCTTAGAAGGGGGTCTCCCGTACGAGCAGTACTTC
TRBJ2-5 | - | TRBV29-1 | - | CSVGAETQYF | TGCAGCGTGGGCGCTGAGACCCAGTACTTC
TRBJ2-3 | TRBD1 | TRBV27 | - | CASGRTGGDTDTQYF | TGTGCCAGCGGTAGGACAGGGGGCGACACAGATACGCAGTATTTT
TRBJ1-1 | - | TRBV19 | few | CASRRENTEAFF | TGTGCCAGTAGACGAGAAAACACTGAAGCTTTCTTT
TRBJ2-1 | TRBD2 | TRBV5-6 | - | CASSGTSGSYNEQFF | TGTGCCAGCAGCGGCACTAGCGGGAGCTACAATGAGCAGTTCTTC
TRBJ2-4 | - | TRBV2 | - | CATKEDLAKNIQYF | TGTGCAACCAAAGAAGACTTAGCCAAAAACATTCAGTACTTC
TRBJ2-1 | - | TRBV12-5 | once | CANERGGNEQFF | TGTGCTAATGAAAGGGGTGGGAATGAGCAGTTCTTC
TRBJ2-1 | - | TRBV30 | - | CAWSMARQFF | TGTGCCTGGAGTATGGCCCGGCAGTTCTTC
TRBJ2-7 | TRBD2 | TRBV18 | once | CASSPTAGDYEQYF | TGTGCCAGCTCACCAACAGCGGGAGACTACGAGCAGTACTTC
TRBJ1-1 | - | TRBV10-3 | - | CAINTGSTTEAFF | TGTGCCATCAATACAGGGTCGACGACTGAAGCTTTCTTT
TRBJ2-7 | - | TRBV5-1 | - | CASSPGGAGAGEQYF | TGCGCCAGCAGCCCGGGAGGTGCAGGGGCGGGCGAGCAGTACTTC
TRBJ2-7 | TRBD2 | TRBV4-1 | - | CASSQGIAGRVYEQYF | TGCGCCAGCAGCCAAGGGATAGCGGGAAGGGTCTACGAGCAGTACTTC
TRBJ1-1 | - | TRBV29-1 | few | CSVARGNTEAFF | TGCAGCGTCGCTCGGGGTAACACTGAAGCTTTCTTT
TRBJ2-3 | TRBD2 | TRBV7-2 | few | CASSLLGSGRATDTQYF | TGTGCCAGCAGCCTACTGGGTAGCGGGAGGGCCACAGATACGCAGTATTTT
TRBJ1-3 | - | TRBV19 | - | CASNRGTGNTIYF | TGTGCCAGTAATCGGGGAACTGGAAACACCATATATTTT
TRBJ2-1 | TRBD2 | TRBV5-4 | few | CASSTGLAGGLEQFF | TGTGCCAGCAGTACAGGACTAGCGGGAGGGCTTGAGCAGTTCTTC
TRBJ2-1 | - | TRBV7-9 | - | CASSALAGGPHEQFF | TGTGCCAGCAGCGCCCTCGCAGGAGGGCCGCATGAGCAGTTCTTC
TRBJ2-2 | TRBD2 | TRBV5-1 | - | CASSPFSGERPGELFF | TGCGCCAGCAGCCCCTTTAGCGGGGAGAGGCCCGGGGAGCTGTTTTTT
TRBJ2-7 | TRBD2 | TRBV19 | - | CASAGLAGSPPYYEQYF | TGTGCCAGTGCGGGACTAGCGGGATCTCCCCCCTACTACGAGCAGTACTTC
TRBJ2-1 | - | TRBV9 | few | CASSEGTYDSYNEQFF | TGTGCCAGCAGCGAGGGGACTTACGACTCCTACAATGAGCAGTTCTTC
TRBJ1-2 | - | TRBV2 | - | CATRPRDVTNYGYTF | TGTGCCACGCGCCCCAGGGATGTCACTAACTATGGCTACACCTTC
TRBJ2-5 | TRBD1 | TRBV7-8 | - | CASSTRQGPETQYF | TGTGCCAGCAGCACACGACAGGGGCCAGAGACCCAGTACTTC
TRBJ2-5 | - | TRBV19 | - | CASSIGSDHKGGTQYF | TGTGCCAGTAGTATAGGATCGGACCATAAGGGAGGGACCCAGTACTTC
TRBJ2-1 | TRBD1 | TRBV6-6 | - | CASSIQGALNNEQFF | TGTGCCAGCAGTATACAGGGGGCTTTAAACAATGAGCAGTTCTTC
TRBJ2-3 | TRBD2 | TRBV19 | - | CASSIAGGLTDTQYF | TGTGCCAGTAGTATAGCGGGAGGACTCACAGATACGCAGTATTTT
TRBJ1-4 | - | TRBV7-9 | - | CASSLRMGQARSEKLFF | TGTGCCAGCAGCTTAAGGATGGGGCAGGCCAGGAGTGAAAAACTGTTTTTT
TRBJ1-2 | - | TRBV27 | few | CASSLGGFPYGYTF | TGTGCCAGCAGTTTAGGGGGGTTTCCCTATGGCTACACCTTC